This record covers a single T cell receptor (beta chain). CDR3 size: 15 residues. V lost 7 bases and J lost 5, with 21 bases in between. Per germline, CDR1 MNHEY and CDR2 SVGAGI. This entry is derived from a study of blood T cell repertoires in COVID-19. Study context: Collection of acute and convalescent COVID-19 samples took place in the United States, Italy and Spain. In each case, the material was cDNA or gDNA derived from T cells, B-cell-depleted T cells, or PBMCs.

In the original processing: Nucleated cell counts were estimated from reference gene primer amplification. This table comes from immunoSEQ multiplex PCR, and its TCRdb copy is limited to in-frame clones, with some not included. The DNA gave D and trimming, while V, J and clone size come from that table. This table holds hundreds of thousands of clones, about 91% found once. Source material: peripheral blood. The rearrangement links TRBV6-5 to TRBJ2-7; D is perhaps TRBD1 (5 bases). This receptor was identified in a woman aged 45-65 years with COVID-19, enrolled during active disease. The CDR3 loop is CASTQSSQGFHEQYF. CDR3 coding DNA: TGTGCCAGCACTCAGTCGTCCCAGGGATTCCACGAGCAGTACTTC.